This record covers a single T cell receptor (beta chain). Its antigen is undetermined. This sample is drawn from a study of cytomegalovirus exposure and HLA in healthy donors. At the level of the study: Samples from HLA-typed donors yielded 85 million to 95 million unique TCRs in an early data release. Study-wide results and caveats: One cluster of highly shared sequence variants probably arose as a sequencing artifact. Relative to equally common others, HLA-associated TCR beta chains showed greater clonal expansion in a later analysis.

PCR employed 60 Vbeta and 13 Jbeta primers. TCRdb keeps only in-frame clones here, not all; method: immunoSEQ multiplex PCR. The sample lists tens of thousands of clones; 78% were seen once. Trimming stripped 4 bases from V and 1 base from J, with 17 bases between. The CDR3 is made up of 16 amino acids. The rearrangement links TRBV5-3 to TRBJ1-1; D is ambiguous. TRBV5-3 is an ORF; its function is uncertain. This clonotype originated in a male donor in good health and CMV-seropositive. Sequenced material: PBMCs. The CDR3 coding sequence is TGTGCCAGAAGCCGCGACACCGACCGTAGGAACACTGAAGCTTTCTTT. Amino acid sequence: CARSRDTDRRNTEAFF.